This TCR beta chain comes out of a study of Tregs in tolerant kidney transplant recipients. Sequencing used immunoSEQ multiplex PCR; TCRdb keeps in-frame clones, though not all of them. The table has approximately 260,000 clones, roughly four fifths seen once. Regarding this clone: Its specificity is not known.

Study observations and caveats: Validation in larger populations is needed because few patients were studied. Tregs expanded with activated donor B cells seemed most donor-specific.

The CDR3 covers 20 residues. The trim removed 5 bases at V and 2 bases at J, leaving 18 bases unmatched. Germline values: CDR1 SNHLY, CDR2 FYNNEI. J is TRBJ2-4 and V is TRBV2; TRBD2 matches 10 bases. The sequenced sample consisted of CD4+ T cells from blood. The receptor was derived from a human donor in good health. The CDR3 protein is CASSPTGPSGGALSKNIQYF. CDR3 nucleotides: TGTGCCAGCAGTCCAACCGGCCCCAGCGGGGGGGCCTTGTCCAAAAACATTCAGTACTTC.